This is a list of T cell receptor beta chains from one sample in a study of graft-versus-host responses after intestinal transplantation. The repertoire was sequenced with immunoSEQ multiplex PCR; TCRdb's copy has only in-frame clones and lacks some. The data hold about 15,000 clones, with around 67% observed a single time. The material was ileum tissue, obtained around 95 weeks after intestinal transplantation. These receptors were collected from a human patient who received an intestinal transplant, so some T cells may come from the graft donor. Each CDR3 is given with its conserved first and last residue. D genes are given only for firm matches. Some rows mark clone size as missing; the rest say once, few, many or name a class of expanded clone.

j_call clone_size d_call v_call cdr3_aa cdr3_nt
TRBJ2-2 once TRBD1 TRBV5-8 CASSLFRTGANTGELFF TGTGCCAGTAGCTTGTTCCGGACAGGGGCTAACACCGGGGAGCTGTTTTTT
TRBJ1-2 . TRBD1 TRBV10-2 CASSDLFGTGDGYTF TGCGCCAGCAGTGACCTCTTCGGGACAGGGGATGGCTACACCTTC
TRBJ1-2 . . TRBV18 CASSPMMSPKGGAFGYGYTF TGTGCCAGCTCACCAATGATGTCCCCCAAAGGGGGGGCTTTTGGCTATGGCTACACCTTC
TRBJ2-2 . . TRBV29-1 CSVNAGNTGELFF TGCAGCGTAAACGCAGGGAACACCGGGGAGCTGTTTTTT
TRBJ2-2 . TRBD2 TRBV19 CASKGLAGGKTGELFF TGTGCCAGTAAGGGACTAGCGGGGGGCAAAACCGGGGAGCTGTTTTTT
TRBJ2-3 . . TRBV5-3 CARRHTTAASTDTQYF TGTGCCAGAAGGCACACTACAGCGGCTAGCACAGATACGCAGTATTTT
TRBJ2-1 . . TRBV6-4 CASTESATSEYNEQFF TGTGCCAGCACTGAATCCGCTACTTCGGAGTACAATGAGCAGTTCTTC
TRBJ2-1 . TRBD2 TRBV18 CASSQTHGGGNEQFF TGTGCCAGCTCACAGACCCACGGGGGAGGGAATGAGCAGTTCTTC
TRBJ2-1 few . TRBV7-8 CASSPYRVGSYNEQFF TGTGCCAGCAGCCCCTACAGGGTTGGCTCCTACAATGAGCAGTTCTTC
TRBJ1-1 . . TRBV6-5 CASSADRMNTEAFF TGTGCCAGCAGTGCCGACAGGATGAACACTGAAGCTTTCTTT
TRBJ1-6 once . TRBV7-9 CASSSWGNNSPLHF TGTGCCAGCAGCTCATGGGGCAATAATTCACCCCTCCACTTT
TRBJ1-2 . . TRBV6-1 CASSREGNYGYTF TGTGCCAGTTCAAGGGAGGGTAACTATGGCTACACCTTC
TRBJ2-1 . TRBD2 TRBV30 CAWSTGGASNEQFF TGTGCCTGGAGTACCGGGGGGGCCTCCAATGAGCAGTTCTTC
TRBJ2-7 . . TRBV7-2 CASSLVRGKLPYEQYF TGTGCCAGCAGCTTAGTCAGGGGCAAACTGCCCTACGAGCAGTACTTC
TRBJ2-7 . TRBD2 TRBV2 CASSPLYPSGDYYEQYF TGTGCCAGCAGCCCCCTTTACCCTAGCGGGGATTACTACGAGCAGTACTTC
TRBJ1-2 few . TRBV6-5 CASSSSQTNYGYTF TGTGCCAGCAGTTCATCACAGACCAACTATGGCTACACCTTC
TRBJ1-5 . TRBD1 TRBV9 CASSPGQGEQPQHF TGTGCCAGCAGCCCGGGACAGGGAGAGCAGCCCCAGCATTTT
TRBJ1-2 . . TRBV30 CAWSVTLEGRGGYTF TGTGCCTGGAGTGTAACCCTGGAGGGGCGCGGTGGCTACACCTTC
TRBJ2-7 . . TRBV27 CASSLSGQGRTYEQYF TGTGCCAGCAGTTTATCCGGTCAGGGTCGGACCTACGAGCAGTACTTC
TRBJ1-6 . TRBD1 TRBV30 CAWDKGQAYNSPLHF TGTGCCTGGGATAAGGGACAGGCCTATAATTCACCCCTCCACTTT
TRBJ1-2 . . TRBV4-2 CASRGRGRNYGYTF TGTGCCAGCAGGGGCAGGGGACGGAACTATGGCTACACCTTC
TRBJ1-2 . . TRBV6-5 CASSSAGAYGYTF TGTGCCAGCAGCAGCGCGGGGGCTTATGGCTACACCTTC
TRBJ1-1 . . TRBV11-3 CASSLVFYMNTEAFF TGTGCCAGCAGCTTAGTTTTTTATATGAACACTGAAGCTTTCTTT
TRBJ1-5 few . TRBV28 CASSLAGQPQHF TGTGCCAGCAGTTTAGCGGGGCAGCCCCAGCATTTT
TRBJ2-7 . . TRBV4-3 CASSRTKNYEQYF TGCGCCAGCAGCCGGACTAAAAACTACGAGCAGTACTTC
TRBJ1-2 . TRBD1 TRBV6-5 CASTRTGGLDYGYTF TGTGCCAGCACAAGGACAGGGGGCCTGGACTATGGCTACACCTTC
TRBJ1-2 once TRBD1 TRBV7-9 CASSLEGQGRESYGYTF TGTGCCAGCAGCTTAGAGGGACAGGGGCGAGAGAGCTATGGCTACACCTTC
TRBJ2-7 . TRBD1 TRBV7-2 CASSPRDRDLGEQYF TGTGCCAGCAGCCCCCGGGACAGGGACTTGGGCGAGCAGTACTTC
TRBJ1-2 . . TRBV6-6 CASSPTDNYGYTF TGTGCCAGCAGTCCGACAGATAACTATGGCTACACCTTC
TRBJ2-5 . TRBD2 TRBV19 CASSPRTSGGVETQYF TGTGCCAGTAGTCCGCGGACTAGCGGGGGGGTAGAGACCCAGTACTTC